Presented here are 5 T cell receptor beta chains from one specimen sequenced in a study of control samples from healthy donors and cancer patients. Data came from immunoSEQ multiplex PCR; TCRdb stores just in-frame clones and leaves some out. The sample shows around 170,000 clones, around nine tenths of them seen only once. Sample: blood. These receptors came from a man younger than 40 in good health.

The V call is TRBV29-1, the J call TRBJ2-7; D possibly corresponds to TRBD1 (5 bases). This CDR3 has 10 residues. CDR1 and CDR2 from the germline V gene are SQVTM and ANQGSEA. The ends were cut back, 4 bases at V and 7 bases at J, with 8 bases in the middle. Here the CDR3 reads CSVVGQEQYF. In nucleotides, the CDR3 is TGCAGCGTTGTGGGGCAGGAGCAGTACTTC.

V and J are TRBV28 and TRBJ1-5, with D possibly matching TRBD1 (6 bases). In germline, CDR1 is MDHEN, CDR2 SYDVKM. V was pared by 4 bases and J by 7 bases, with 14 bases between. CDR3 size: 14 residues. The CDR3 loop is CASSSQGRRQPQHF. The CDR3 nucleotides read TGTGCCAGCAGTTCTCAGGGGAGACGGCAGCCCCAGCATTTT.

This clone was seen a single time. V gene TRBV29-1 combines with J gene TRBJ1-2; D is unresolved. Germline CDR1 and CDR2: SQVTM and ANQGSEA. The V and J ends lost 3 bases and 5 bases respectively, with 19 bases between them. CDR3 length: 15 amino acids. The CDR3 nucleotides are TGCAGCGTTGACTATGGATCGGGGAAGAGGTATGGCTACACCTTC. Protein sequence: CSVDYGSGKRYGYTF.

This clone was seen a single time. The J gene is TRBJ2-7, the V gene TRBV11-3, with 10 positions matching TRBD2. The CDR3 spans 13 residues. The trim removed 5 bases at V and 4 bases at J, leaving 2 bases unmatched. Germline CDR1 and CDR2: SGHNT and YENEEA. CDR3 sequence reads: CASSQGLAYEQYF. CDR3 in DNA: TGTGCCAGCAGCCAGGGACTAGCGTACGAGCAGTACTTC.

V is TRBV27 and J is TRBJ2-3, with TRBD1 identical over 8 bases. Unmatched junction bases numbered 9, after V lost 3 bases and J lost 4 bases. Per germline, CDR1 MNHEY and CDR2 SMNVEV (reference sequence). This CDR3 contains 16 residues. CDR3 in DNA: TGTGCCAGCAGTTTCAGCAGGGGGCCCCGAGCAGATACGCAGTATTTT. This codes for CASSFSRGPRADTQYF.